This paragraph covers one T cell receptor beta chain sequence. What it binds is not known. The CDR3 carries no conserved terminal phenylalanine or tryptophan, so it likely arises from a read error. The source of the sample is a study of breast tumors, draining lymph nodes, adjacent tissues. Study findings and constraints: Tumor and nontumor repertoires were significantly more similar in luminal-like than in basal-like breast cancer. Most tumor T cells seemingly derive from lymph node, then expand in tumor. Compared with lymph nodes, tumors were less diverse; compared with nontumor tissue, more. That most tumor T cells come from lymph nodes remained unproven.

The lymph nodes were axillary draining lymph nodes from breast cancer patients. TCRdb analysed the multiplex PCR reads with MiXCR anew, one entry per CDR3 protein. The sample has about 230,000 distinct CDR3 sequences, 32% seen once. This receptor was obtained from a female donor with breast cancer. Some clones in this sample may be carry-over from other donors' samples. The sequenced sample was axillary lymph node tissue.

In DNA, the CDR3 is TGTGCCAGCAGCAAAGATAGAGGAGCGAGTGAGCAGTACCTC. Amino acids: CASSKDRGASEQYL. V is TRBV7-2 and J is TRBJ2-1; D is undetermined. The J call may not be correct, given that the DNA end is closer to TRBJ2-7. This CDR3 has 14 residues. From germline, CDR1 is SGHTA and CDR2 FQGNSA.